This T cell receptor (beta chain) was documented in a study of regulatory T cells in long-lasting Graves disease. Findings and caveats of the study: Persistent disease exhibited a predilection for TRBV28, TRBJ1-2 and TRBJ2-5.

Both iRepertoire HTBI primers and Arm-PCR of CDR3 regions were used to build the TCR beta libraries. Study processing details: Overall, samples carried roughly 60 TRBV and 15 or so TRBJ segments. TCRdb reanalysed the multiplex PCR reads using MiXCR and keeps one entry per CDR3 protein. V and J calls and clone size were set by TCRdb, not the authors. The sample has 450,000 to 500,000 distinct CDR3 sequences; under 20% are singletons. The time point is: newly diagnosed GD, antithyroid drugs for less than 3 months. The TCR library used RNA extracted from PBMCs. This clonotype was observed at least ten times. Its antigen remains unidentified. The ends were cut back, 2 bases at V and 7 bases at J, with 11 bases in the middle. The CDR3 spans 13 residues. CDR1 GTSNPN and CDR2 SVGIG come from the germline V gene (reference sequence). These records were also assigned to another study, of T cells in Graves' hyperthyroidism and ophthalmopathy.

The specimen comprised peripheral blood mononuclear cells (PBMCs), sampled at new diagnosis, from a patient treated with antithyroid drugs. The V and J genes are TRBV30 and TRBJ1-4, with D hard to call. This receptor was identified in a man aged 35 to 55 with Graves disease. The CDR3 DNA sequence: TGTGCCTGGAGTATCAGGAGAGGTGAAAAACTGTTTTTT. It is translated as CAWSIRRGEKLFF. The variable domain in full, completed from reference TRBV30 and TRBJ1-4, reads SQTIHQWPATLVQPVGSPLSLECTVEGTSNPNLYWYRQAAGRGLQLLFYSVGIGQISSEVPQNLSASRPQDRQFILSSKKLLLSDSGFYLCAWSIRRGEKLFFGSGTQLSVL.